The rows below give T cell receptor beta chains drawn from one sample of a study of T cell responses to AZD1222 COVID-19 vaccine. The data were produced by immunoSEQ multiplex PCR, yet TCRdb's version contains in-frame clones alone and is incomplete. There are tens of thousands of clones in the sample; less than 95% occur only once, and about 8% lies in the top ten. The material was peripheral blood, obtained 28 days after the second AZD1222 dose. These receptors came from an adult who received the AZD1222 COVID-19 vaccine. The CDR3 runs from the conserved cysteine through the conserved F or W. A D gene is named only where the DNA matches it firmly. Clone size, where shown, is once, few, many, or a class for clones that have expanded.

j_gene: TRBJ1-4
v_gene: TRBV29-1
d_gene: TRBD1
abundance: once
CDR3aa: CSVRTGPMEKLFF
CDR3nt: TGCAGCGTCCGGACAGGGCCCATGGAAAAACTGTTTTTT

j_gene: TRBJ2-2
v_gene: TRBV9
d_gene: -
abundance: -
CDR3aa: CASSFGGRHTGELFF
CDR3nt: TGTGCCAGCAGCTTCGGTGGGAGACACACCGGGGAGCTGTTTTTT

j_gene: TRBJ2-2
v_gene: TRBV24-1
d_gene: -
abundance: -
CDR3aa: CATSDLPGLTGRTGELFF
CDR3nt: TGTGCCACCAGTGATTTGCCAGGGCTGACAGGGAGGACCGGGGAGCTGTTTTTT

j_gene: TRBJ2-7
v_gene: TRBV11-2
d_gene: -
abundance: -
CDR3aa: CASSLTDYEQYF
CDR3nt: TGTGCCAGCAGCTTAACAGACTACGAGCAGTACTTC

j_gene: TRBJ2-3
v_gene: TRBV18
d_gene: -
abundance: -
CDR3aa: CASSPLSGGSGPRTDTQYF
CDR3nt: TGTGCCAGCTCACCACTCTCCGGGGGCTCGGGCCCCAGGACAGATACGCAGTATTTT

j_gene: TRBJ2-7
v_gene: TRBV7-8
d_gene: -
abundance: -
CDR3aa: CASSLAITYEQYF
CDR3nt: TGTGCCAGCAGCCTAGCAATTACCTACGAGCAGTACTTC

j_gene: TRBJ1-2
v_gene: TRBV7-6
d_gene: -
abundance: -
CDR3aa: CASSPSTVYGYTF
CDR3nt: TGTGCCAGCAGCCCTTCGACAGTCTATGGCTACACCTTC

j_gene: TRBJ2-1
v_gene: TRBV7-8
d_gene: TRBD2
abundance: few
CDR3aa: CASSLSRPGLAPNEQFF
CDR3nt: TGTGCCAGCAGCTTATCCCGCCCCGGACTAGCGCCGAATGAGCAGTTCTTC

j_gene: TRBJ2-7
v_gene: TRBV27
d_gene: TRBD2
abundance: -
CDR3aa: CASSKLAGTSGEQYF
CDR3nt: TGTGCCAGCAGCAAACTAGCGGGGACCTCCGGCGAGCAGTACTTC

j_gene: TRBJ2-2
v_gene: TRBV10-3
d_gene: -
abundance: -
CDR3aa: CAISDWDGTGELFF
CDR3nt: TGTGCCATCAGTGACTGGGACGGCACCGGGGAGCTGTTTTTT

j_gene: TRBJ1-2
v_gene: TRBV5-1
d_gene: TRBD1
abundance: -
CDR3aa: CASSLRQGDGYTF
CDR3nt: TGCGCCAGCAGCCTTCGACAGGGGGACGGCTACACCTTC

j_gene: TRBJ2-6
v_gene: TRBV24-1
d_gene: TRBD1
abundance: -
CDR3aa: CATSRQGESSGANVLTF
CDR3nt: TGTGCCACCAGTAGGCAGGGGGAGTCGTCTGGGGCCAACGTCCTGACTTTC

j_gene: TRBJ1-5
v_gene: TRBV24-1
d_gene: -
abundance: -
CDR3aa: CATSGQNSNQPQHF
CDR3nt: TGTGCCACCAGTGGGCAAAACAGCAATCAGCCCCAGCATTTT

j_gene: TRBJ1-1
v_gene: TRBV5-1
d_gene: TRBD1
abundance: -
CDR3aa: CASSSGQGNTEAFF
CDR3nt: TGCGCCAGCAGCTCGGGACAGGGTAACACTGAAGCTTTCTTT

j_gene: TRBJ2-2
v_gene: TRBV7-8
d_gene: TRBD2
abundance: -
CDR3aa: CASSSRTSGRSTGELFF
CDR3nt: TGTGCCAGCAGCTCGCGGACTAGCGGGAGATCCACCGGGGAGCTGTTTTTT

j_gene: TRBJ2-1
v_gene: TRBV5-1
d_gene: -
abundance: few
CDR3aa: CASSLEGREVNEQFF
CDR3nt: TGCGCCAGCAGCTTGGAAGGCAGGGAAGTCAATGAGCAGTTCTTC

j_gene: TRBJ2-1
v_gene: TRBV7-2
d_gene: -
abundance: -
CDR3aa: CASSLDLGVSYNEQFF
CDR3nt: TGTGCCAGCAGCTTAGACCTAGGAGTATCCTACAATGAGCAGTTCTTC

j_gene: TRBJ2-1
v_gene: TRBV2
d_gene: TRBD1
abundance: -
CDR3aa: CASSDRQGGWDEQFF
CDR3nt: TGTGCCAGCAGTGATAGACAGGGTGGTTGGGATGAGCAGTTCTTC

j_gene: TRBJ1-1
v_gene: TRBV28
d_gene: -
abundance: -
CDR3aa: CASSLWSGTSTEAFF
CDR3nt: TGTGCCAGCAGTTTATGGTCCGGGACGAGCACTGAAGCTTTCTTT

j_gene: TRBJ1-4
v_gene: TRBV7-9
d_gene: -
abundance: -
CDR3aa: CASSLALPEKLFF
CDR3nt: TGTGCCAGCAGCTTAGCTTTGCCAGAAAAACTGTTTTTT

j_gene: TRBJ2-3
v_gene: TRBV6-5
d_gene: TRBD2
abundance: -
CDR3aa: CASRTSGSADTQYF
CDR3nt: TGTGCCAGCAGGACTAGCGGGAGCGCAGATACGCAGTATTTT

j_gene: TRBJ2-7
v_gene: TRBV15
d_gene: -
abundance: -
CDR3aa: CATSSFGSRYEQYF
CDR3nt: TGTGCCACCAGCAGCTTCGGGAGTAGGTACGAGCAGTACTTC

j_gene: TRBJ2-1
v_gene: TRBV3-1/TRBV3-2
d_gene: TRBD2
abundance: -
CDR3aa: CASSHFGLAGFGNEQFF
CDR3nt: TGTGCCAGCAGCCATTTTGGACTAGCGGGATTTGGCAATGAGCAGTTCTTC

j_gene: TRBJ2-1
v_gene: TRBV3-1/TRBV3-2
d_gene: -
abundance: -
CDR3aa: CASSQDQSSVLGEFF
CDR3nt: TGTGCCAGCAGCCAAGATCAGTCTAGCGTCCTAGGGGAGTTCTTC

j_gene: TRBJ2-1
v_gene: TRBV12-3/TRBV12-4
d_gene: -
abundance: few
CDR3aa: CASRTTAHEQFF
CDR3nt: TGTGCCAGCAGAACCACGGCCCATGAGCAGTTCTTC

j_gene: TRBJ2-1
v_gene: TRBV9
d_gene: -
abundance: -
CDR3aa: CASSETPSGYNEQFF
CDR3nt: TGTGCCAGCAGCGAGACTCCTTCGGGCTACAATGAGCAGTTCTTC

j_gene: TRBJ2-7
v_gene: TRBV5-1
d_gene: TRBD2
abundance: -
CDR3aa: CASSFRAGEYEQYF
CDR3nt: TGCGCCAGCAGCTTTAGAGCGGGAGAGTACGAGCAGTACTTC

j_gene: TRBJ1-5
v_gene: TRBV28
d_gene: TRBD1
abundance: -
CDR3aa: CASSRPTGGNQPQHF
CDR3nt: TGTGCCAGCAGTCGGCCCACAGGGGGGAATCAGCCCCAGCATTTT

j_gene: TRBJ1-3
v_gene: TRBV28
d_gene: TRBD1
abundance: -
CDR3aa: CASSLIKGTGGFGNTIYF
CDR3nt: TGTGCCAGCAGTTTAATTAAGGGGACAGGCGGTTTTGGAAACACCATATATTTT

j_gene: TRBJ2-7
v_gene: TRBV5-1
d_gene: TRBD2
abundance: -
CDR3aa: CASSLSLAGAGEQYF
CDR3nt: TGCGCCAGCAGCTTGTCACTAGCGGGAGCAGGGGAGCAGTACTTC

j_gene: TRBJ2-7
v_gene: TRBV28
d_gene: -
abundance: -
CDR3aa: CASSLYSGYEQYF
CDR3nt: TGTGCCAGCAGTTTATATTCCGGTTACGAGCAGTACTTC

j_gene: TRBJ2-2
v_gene: TRBV7-3
d_gene: TRBD2
abundance: -
CDR3aa: CASSNGLGRGGELFF
CDR3nt: TGTGCCAGCAGCAATGGACTAGGCCGGGGTGGGGAGCTGTTTTTT

j_gene: TRBJ1-2
v_gene: TRBV5-1
d_gene: TRBD1
abundance: -
CDR3aa: CASSFTGDGGYTF
CDR3nt: TGCGCCAGCAGCTTCACAGGGGATGGGGGCTACACCTTC

j_gene: TRBJ1-2
v_gene: TRBV5-1
d_gene: TRBD1
abundance: -
CDR3aa: CASSLGGQALYGYTF
CDR3nt: TGCGCCAGCAGCTTGGGGGGACAGGCATTATATGGCTACACCTTC

j_gene: TRBJ2-5
v_gene: TRBV28
d_gene: -
abundance: once
CDR3aa: CASSGGREETQYF
CDR3nt: TGTGCCAGCAGTGGGGGACGGGAAGAGACCCAGTACTTC

j_gene: TRBJ2-7
v_gene: TRBV6-5
d_gene: -
abundance: -
CDR3aa: CASSYKGQAYEQYF
CDR3nt: TGTGCCAGCAGTTATAAGGGGCAGGCTTACGAGCAGTACTTC

j_gene: TRBJ2-3
v_gene: TRBV7-9
d_gene: -
abundance: -
CDR3aa: CASSTSGPTDTQYF
CDR3nt: TGTGCCAGCAGCACCTCGGGGCCCACAGATACGCAGTATTTT

j_gene: TRBJ2-1
v_gene: TRBV15
d_gene: -
abundance: -
CDR3aa: CATSRVGTYSYNEQFF
CDR3nt: TGTGCCACCAGCAGAGTTGGGACTTACTCCTACAATGAGCAGTTCTTC

j_gene: TRBJ1-5
v_gene: TRBV2
d_gene: TRBD1
abundance: -
CDR3aa: CASSGDRGNQPQHF
CDR3nt: TGTGCCAGCAGTGGGGACAGGGGTAATCAGCCCCAGCATTTT

j_gene: TRBJ2-1
v_gene: TRBV7-8
d_gene: -
abundance: -
CDR3aa: CASSLRIPGANDEQFF
CDR3nt: TGTGCCAGCAGCTTACGAATACCAGGGGCGAACGATGAGCAGTTCTTC

j_gene: TRBJ2-5
v_gene: TRBV2
d_gene: TRBD1
abundance: -
CDR3aa: CASSVGDRIQETQYF
CDR3nt: TGTGCCAGCAGTGTCGGGGACAGGATACAAGAGACCCAGTACTTC

j_gene: TRBJ1-5
v_gene: TRBV19
d_gene: -
abundance: -
CDR3aa: CASTPLGNQPQHF
CDR3nt: TGTGCCAGTACCCCTTTGGGCAATCAGCCCCAGCATTTT

j_gene: TRBJ2-4
v_gene: TRBV6-5
d_gene: -
abundance: -
CDR3aa: CASSSNLAKNIQYF
CDR3nt: TGTGCCAGCAGTAGCAACCTAGCCAAAAACATTCAGTACTTC